A single sample gave rise to the 29 T cell receptor beta chains below, sequenced in a study of OX40 agonist ivuxolimab in advanced cancers. Some clones are missing from TCRdb's copy, which holds only in-frame ones; the method was immunoSEQ multiplex PCR. The repertoire has around 78,000 clones, 80% to 90% of them found once; the top ten carry about 0.25%. The sample consisted of CD4+ or CD8+ T cells sorted from blood, taken in a trial of the OX40 agonist ivuxolimab. Receptors were obtained from an adult with an advanced solid tumor such as melanoma, head and neck, liver or kidney cancer.

V and J are TRBV28 and TRBJ2-7, with D perhaps given as TRBD1 or TRBD2 (5 bases each). V was trimmed by 8 bases and J by 2 bases, leaving 13 bases between them. The CDR3 covers 13 residues. CDR1 is MDHEN, CDR2 SYDVKM, per germline. In DNA form, the CDR3 reads TGTGCCAGCCTCGGGGACGGGACCTACGAGCAGTACTTC. Its translation is CASLGDGTYEQYF.

The chain couples TRBV7-2 to TRBJ2-2, with 7 bases that match TRBD2. Germline V lookup: CDR1 SGHTA, CDR2 FQGNSA. V dropped 0 bases and J dropped 3; count of bases not matched to a gene: 4. The CDR3 consists of 16 residues. CDR3 in amino acids: CASSLAGGPDTGELFF. As DNA, the CDR3 is TGTGCCAGCAGCTTAGCGGGAGGGCCAGACACCGGGGAGCTGTTTTTT.

The chain has TRBV28 and TRBJ2-1, with D unresolved. The V end was cut by 7 bases, the J end by 4 bases, with 20 bases between. Germline CDR1 is MDHEN and CDR2 is SYDVKM. There are 16 residues in the CDR3. Here the CDR3 DNA reads TGTGCCAGCACTCAGGCGGCACTTTTTGGGTACAATGAGCAGTTCTTC. This gives the protein CASTQAALFGYNEQFF.

This chain uses TRBV7-2 with TRBJ1-1, with a weak D call TRBD1 (6 bases). The CDR3 is made up of 13 amino acids. V was shortened by 1 base and J by 11 bases, with 14 bases between the two germline ends. Germline lookup yields CDR1 SGHTA and CDR2 FQGNSA. As DNA, the CDR3 is TGTGCCAGCAGCTTAGAAGGGTTCGGGGGCGCTTTCTTT. Protein: CASSLEGFGGAFF.

The J gene is TRBJ1-4, the V gene TRBV27; D is undetermined. This CDR3 is 15 amino acids long. Per germline, CDR1 MNHEY and CDR2 SMNVEV (reference sequence). The germline V and J ends were trimmed by 5 bases and 0 bases, with 10 bases remaining between them. The CDR3 nucleotides read TGTGCCAGCAGTGCGAGGGTTGCAACTAATGAAAAACTGTTTTTT. This sequence encodes CASSARVATNEKLFF.

V gene TRBV10-1 combines with J gene TRBJ2-1; 9 nucleotides align to TRBD2. This CDR3 is built from 19 residues. Losses at the gene ends were 4 bases for V and 0 bases for J; bases not matched to a gene: 13. The germline gives CDR1 WNHNN, CDR2 SYGVQD (reference sequence). CDR3 DNA sequence: TGCGCCAGCAGTGGGTCACCGAGGACTAGCGCAGGCTCCTACAATGAGCAGTTCTTC. This encodes CASSGSPRTSAGSYNEQFF.

This chain connects TRBV13 to TRBJ2-1; 12 bases are a match to TRBD2. V gave up 5 bases and J gave up 12 bases; unmatched junction bases: 11. Germline values: CDR1 PRHDT, CDR2 FYEKMQ (reference sequence). The CDR3 length is 15 residues. CDR3 coding DNA: TGTGCCAGCAGCCTAGCGGGAGGGCCTCATGTCGGGCAGTTCTTC. Its protein product is CASSLAGGPHVGQFF.

This rearrangement joins TRBV28 to TRBJ2-7; TRBD2 matches 15 bases. V lost 3 bases and J lost 6; bases outside the gene matches: 15. This CDR3 has 19 amino acids. Germline CDR1 MDHEN, CDR2 SYDVKM. DNA of the CDR3: TGTGCCAGCAGTTTCTTCCCCCGGACTAGCGGGAGGGCAGAGGGCGAGCAGTACTTC. This translates into CASSFFPRTSGRAEGEQYF. Full variable domain (rest looked up from reference TRBV28 and TRBJ2-7): DVKVTQSSRYLVKRTGEKVFLECVQDMDHENMFWYRQDPGLGLRLIYFSYDVKMKEKGDIPEGYSVSREKKERFSLILESASTNQTSMYLCASSFFPRTSGRAEGEQYFGPGTRLTVT.

This clone was detected a few times. V and J are TRBV5-1 and TRBJ1-1, with a possible D match to TRBD1 (5 bases). The V end was cut by 5 bases, the J end by 1 base, with 15 bases between. The CDR3 spans 15 residues. Germline lookup yields CDR1 SGHRS and CDR2 YFSETQ. In nucleotides, the CDR3 is TGCGCCAGCAGAGCCGACGGGACTACGAACACTGAAGCTTTCTTT. Translation: CASRADGTTNTEAFF.

This clone was detected only a few times. The chain carries TRBV5-6 and TRBJ2-3; D ambiguous. Germline-derived CDR1 and CDR2 are SGHDT and YYEEEE. This CDR3 contains 15 residues. The V end was cut by 4 bases, the J end by 0 bases, with 12 bases between. The CDR3 DNA is TGTGCCAGCAGCCCCCTAACCACTAGCACAGATACGCAGTATTTT. It codes for CASSPLTTSTDTQYF.

This sequence joins TRBV6-1 and TRBJ2-3, with no clear D. Trimming pared 6 bases from V and 5 bases from J, leaving 9 bases between. The germline gives CDR1 MNHNS, CDR2 SASEGT. The CDR3 is 12 residues long. CDR3 sequence (DNA): TGTGCCAGCAGCTTTTCAGGAGATACGCAGTATTTT. It translates to CASSFSGDTQYF.

The chain has TRBV6-1 and TRBJ1-5; 8 bases are a match to TRBD1. This CDR3 contains 14 residues. Germline trimming cut 6 bases from V and 3 bases from J; bases unmatched to any gene: 4. Germline CDR1 MNHNS, CDR2 SASEGT. CDR3 in amino acids: CASRRTGTNQPQHF. The CDR3 bases are TGTGCCAGCAGGCGGACAGGGACCAATCAGCCCCAGCATTTT.

The chain carries TRBV15 and TRBJ2-5; TRBD1 aligns across 10 bases. CDR1 and CDR2 (germline): LNHNV, YYDKDF (reference sequence). This CDR3 has 14 amino acids. V dropped 3 bases and J dropped 5; count of bases not matched to a gene: 3. The chain's CDR3 is CATSRGTGAETQYF. The CDR3 DNA sequence: TGTGCCACCAGCAGGGGGACAGGGGCGGAGACCCAGTACTTC.

This clone was detected only a few times. The chain links TRBV2 to TRBJ2-3; D is unresolved. Per germline, CDR1 SNHLY and CDR2 FYNNEI. This CDR3 has 11 residues. Trimming took 4 bases from V and 5 from J, leaving 4 bases between them. DNA for the CDR3: TGTGCCAGCAGTGTCGGAGATACGCAGTATTTT. This sequence encodes CASSVGDTQYF. The variable domain in full, completed from reference TRBV2 and TRBJ2-3, reads EPEVTQTPSHQVTQMGQEVILRCVPISNHLYFYWYRQILGQKVEFLVSFYNNEISEKSEIFDDQFSVERPDGSNFTLKIRSTKLEDSAMYFCASSVGDTQYFGPGTRLTVL.

The chain combines TRBV28 with TRBJ2-7, with TRBD2 matching 10 bases. With 2 bases clipped from V and 5 bases from J, the junction kept 6 bases outside the gene matches. CDR1 is MDHEN and CDR2 is SYDVKM in the germline V gene. CDR3 size: 15 residues. Here the CDR3 reads CASSLGASGSHEQYF. For the CDR3, the DNA is TGTGCCAGCAGTTTAGGGGCTAGCGGGAGTCACGAGCAGTACTTC.

V and J are TRBV5-1 and TRBJ1-1; D is ambiguous. The length of the CDR3 is 15 residues. The V and J ends lost 1 base and 1 base respectively, with 11 bases between them. The germline V gene encodes CDR1 SGHRS and CDR2 YFSETQ. CDR3 in amino acids: CASSLMGSRNTEAFF. CDR3 sequence (DNA): TGCGCCAGCAGCTTGATGGGAAGCCGGAACACTGAAGCTTTCTTT.

The V gene is TRBV10-3, the J gene TRBJ2-3, with D maybe TRBD1 (5 bases). Trimming pared 2 bases from V and 2 bases from J, leaving 14 bases between. This CDR3 has 16 residues. The germline CDR1 and CDR2 sequences are ENHRY and SYGVKD. The CDR3 bases are TGTGCCATCAGTGAGAGGGGTACGGCTAACACAGATACGCAGTATTTT. It codes for CAISERGTANTDTQYF.

V usage is TRBV10-2 and J usage is TRBJ2-7; 7 bases map to TRBD1. CDR1 and CDR2 from the germline V gene are WSHSY and SAAADI. The CDR3 sequence is 12 residues long. V lost 6 bases to trimming and J lost 2 bases; unmatched junction nucleotides: 1. Written as DNA, the CDR3 is TGCGCCAGCAGCCAGGGGGCCTACGAGCAGTACTTC. Amino acids: CASSQGAYEQYF.

The chain has TRBV6-5 and TRBJ2-7; either TRBD1 or TRBD2 may fit D (5 bases each). Trimming pared 5 bases from V and 3 bases from J, leaving 17 bases between. The CDR3 totals 15 residues. Germline V gene sequence: CDR1 MNHEY, CDR2 SVGAGI. CDR3 in amino acids: CASSGDAMSNYEQYF. In DNA, the CDR3 is TGTGCCAGCAGTGGGGACGCGATGTCGAACTACGAGCAGTACTTC.

The chain has TRBV15 and TRBJ1-5, with D unclear. Germline V CDR1 and CDR2: LNHNV, YYDKDF (reference sequence). The V and J ends lost 3 bases and 5 bases respectively, with 14 bases between them. The CDR3 totals 15 residues. Here the CDR3 reads CATSRRFGTDQPQHF. CDR3 nucleotides: TGTGCCACCAGCAGGAGGTTCGGAACTGATCAGCCCCAGCATTTT.

This chain joins TRBV5-5 and TRBJ2-3; D remains unclear. This CDR3 has 17 amino acids. V was clipped by 4 bases and J by 1 base, with 19 bases between them. CDR1 SGHKS and CDR2 YYEKEE come from the germline V gene (reference sequence). The CDR3 sequence: CASSQWTQRKGTDTQYF. CDR3 DNA: TGTGCCAGCAGCCAATGGACCCAAAGGAAGGGCACAGATACGCAGTATTTT.

The rearrangement links TRBV5-4 to TRBJ2-7, with 7 bases identical to TRBD2. This CDR3 spans 13 amino acids. Germline lookup yields CDR1 SGHNT and CDR2 YYREEE (reference sequence). The ends lost 3 bases at V and 1 base at J; junction bases unmatched: 1. CDR3 amino acids: CASSWTSSYEQYF. DNA of the CDR3: TGTGCCAGCAGCTGGACTAGTTCCTACGAGCAGTACTTC.

The chain uses TRBV5-1 and TRBJ2-7, with 7 nucleotides matching TRBD2. V shed 1 base and J 0 bases; nucleotides not matched to a gene: 1. Germline-derived CDR1 and CDR2 are SGHRS and YFSETQ. This CDR3 region has 14 residues. The CDR3 loop reads CASSLSGTSYEQYF. The DNA for the CDR3 is TGCGCCAGCAGCTTGAGCGGGACCTCCTACGAGCAGTACTTC. Full variable domain (outside the CDR3, taken from reference TRBV5-1 and TRBJ2-7): KAGVTQTPRYLIKTRGQQVTLSCSPISGHRSVSWYQQTPGQGLQFLFEYFSETQRNKGNFPGRFSGRQFSNSRSEMNVSTLELGDSALYLCASSLSGTSYEQYFGPGTRLTVT.

The chain is built from TRBV10-3 and TRBJ2-1; D call uncertain. Trimming pared 10 bases from V and 8 bases from J, leaving 18 bases between. Per the germline V gene, CDR1 is ENHRY and CDR2 is SYGVKD. This CDR3 region has 13 residues. In DNA form, the CDR3 reads TGTGCCAGCAGCCTTACAGATCTAGATGAGCAGTTCTTC. It translates to CASSLTDLDEQFF.

The rearrangement uses TRBV4-1 and TRBJ2-1, with 9 bases fitting TRBD2. Germline V gives CDR1 MGHRA, CDR2 YSYEKL. The junction had 13 bases not matched to a gene; V was cut back by 0 bases and J by 4 bases. The CDR3 is made up of 19 amino acids. CDR3 in amino acids: CASSQEGLIAGASYNEQFF. CDR3 DNA sequence: TGCGCCAGCAGCCAAGAAGGGTTAATAGCGGGAGCGTCTTACAATGAGCAGTTCTTC.

In DNA form, the CDR3 reads TGTGCCAGCAGGAAGGTGGGCGGGAAGTACGAGCAGTACTTC. Amino acids: CASRKVGGKYEQYF. The chain employs TRBV7-2 and TRBJ2-7; perhaps TRBD2 as D (6 bases). Germline V gene lookup returns CDR1 SGHTA and CDR2 FQGNSA. This CDR3 is 14 amino acids long. The germline V and J ends were trimmed by 6 bases and 4 bases, with 16 bases remaining between them.

This chain connects TRBV18 to TRBJ2-7, with 9 bases aligning to TRBD1. Germline V CDR1 and CDR2: KGHSH, LQKENI. The CDR3 is 15 amino acids. The ends lost 2 bases at V and 1 base at J; junction bases unmatched: 3. The CDR3 protein is CASSPTGQGSYEQYF. CDR3 coding DNA: TGTGCCAGCTCACCAACGGGACAGGGTTCCTACGAGCAGTACTTC.

This chain links TRBV6-1 with TRBJ1-5, with 7 bases lining up with TRBD1. V shed 5 bases, J shed 0 bases, and the junction held 1 base outside the gene matches. In germline, CDR1 is MNHNS, CDR2 SASEGT. The CDR3 is 14 amino acids. This CDR3 is CASSRQGSNQPQHF. The CDR3 region has the DNA TGTGCCAGCAGTCGACAGGGTAGCAATCAGCCCCAGCATTTT.

J is TRBJ2-7 and V is TRBV10-3; D not certain. Germline V gives CDR1 ENHRY, CDR2 SYGVKD. The CDR3 spans 12 residues. V gave up 2 bases and J gave up 4 bases, with 6 bases separating them. In nucleotides, the CDR3 is TGTGCCATCAGTGAGACTTCGTACGAGCAGTACTTC. It yields the protein CAISETSYEQYF.